A single sample is the source of the 5 T cell receptor beta chains below, sequenced in a study of T-cell reconstitution after alpha-beta-depleted transplantation in children. Unique molecular identifiers were used to barcode this TCRbeta library. TCRdb reanalysed the PCR reads using MiXCR and keeps one entry per CDR3 protein. The profile shows about 110,000 distinct CDR3 sequences, approximately 6.6% of them singletons. This specimen consisted of PBMCs, mostly from graft donor cells, obtained 360 days after TCRalphabeta/CD19-depleted stem cell transplant. The source is a male patient aged 2-15 years who had a stem cell transplant for acute lymphoblastic leukemia, so the T cells may come from the graft donor.

The chain links TRBV14 to TRBJ2-1, with D perhaps matching TRBD2 (6 bases). This CDR3 comprises 16 residues. V was shortened by 6 bases and J by 4 bases, with 19 bases between the two germline ends. CDR1 is SGHDN, CDR2 FVKESK, per germline. The CDR3 DNA is TGTGCCAGCAGTTCGCACCGGGACTCTACATACAATGAGCAGTTCTTC. It translates to CASSSHRDSTYNEQFF. The full variable domain, with the rest looked up from reference TRBV14 and TRBJ2-1, is EAGVTQFPSHSVIEKGQTVTLRCDPISGHDNLYWYRRVMGKEIKFLLHFVKESKQDESGMPNNRFLAERTGGTYSTLKVQPAELEDSGVYFCASSSHRDSTYNEQFFGPGTRLTVL.

This clonotype was observed a handful of times. The V and J genes are TRBV4-2 and TRBJ2-3; D unclear. The CDR3 runs 14 residues. The germline V gene encodes CDR1 LGHNA and CDR2 YNFKEQ. Trimming stripped 1 base from V and 4 bases from J, with 9 bases between. The CDR3 reads CASSQAGLADTQYF. CDR3 DNA: TGTGCCAGCAGCCAAGCTGGGTTAGCAGATACGCAGTATTTT.

This clonotype was found many times. V gene TRBV9 combines with J gene TRBJ2-3, with unresolved D. The CDR3 runs 15 residues. The V end was cut by 3 bases, the J end by 3 bases, with 14 bases between. Germline V lookup: CDR1 SGDLS, CDR2 YYNGEE. The CDR3 nucleotides are TGTGCCAGCAGCGCCTTCGAGTTCACTACAGATACGCAGTATTTT. Translation gives CASSAFEFTTDTQYF.

This clonotype was counted at least ten times. The chain employs TRBV9 and TRBJ2-7, with TRBD2 matching over 7 bases. Germline V gene lookup returns CDR1 SGDLS and CDR2 YYNGEE. The CDR3 has 14 residues. After removal of 3 bases from V and 3 bases from J, the junction contained 6 bases not matched to a gene. In nucleotides, the CDR3 is TGTGCCAGCAGCGCCGGACTAGGAAACTACGAGCAGTACTTC. It yields the protein CASSAGLGNYEQYF. The full variable domain, in which reference TRBV9 and TRBJ2-7 provide the parts outside the CDR3, is DSGVTQTPKHLITATGQRVTLRCSPRSGDLSVYWYQQSLDQGLQFLIQYYNGEERAKGNILERFSAQQFPDLHSELNLSSLELGDSALYFCASSAGLGNYEQYFGPGTRLTVT.

This clonotype has at least ten counts. V is TRBV29-1 and J is TRBJ1-5, with 8 bases aligning to TRBD1. This CDR3 region has 12 residues. Germline V gene data show CDR1 as SQVTM and CDR2 as ANQGSEA. Unmatched junction bases numbered 0, after V lost 4 bases and J lost 4 bases. In DNA form, the CDR3 reads TGCAGCGTTGGACAGGGGAATCAGCCCCAGCATTTT. Encoded protein: CSVGQGNQPQHF.